This T cell receptor beta chain originates from a study of Graves' ophthalmopathy and Graves' hyperthyroidism. A word on this clonotype: The antigen is not known.

TCR beta CDR3 regions were amplified from RNA transcripts. After a first-round RT-PCR with HTBI primers, a second-round multiplex PCR was run. In TCRdb, the multiplex PCR reads were re-called with MiXCR into one record per CDR3 protein. The table shows roughly 700,000 distinct CDR3 sequences, with 35% to 50% occurring only once. This CDR3 comprises 14 residues. V was clipped by 7 bases and J by 3 bases, with 15 bases between them. Germline V gene sequence: CDR1 LNHNV, CDR2 YYDKDF (reference sequence). Patients were left out if they had other autoimmune diseases, uncontrolled infections, pregnancy or lactation. Study outcomes and limitations: Most expanded clonotypes in thyroid above 0.001 frequency also showed up in blood.

The rearrangement links TRBV15 to TRBJ1-1, with D possibly TRBD1 on 6 matching bases. Material for sequencing was peripheral blood. This sequence was found in an adult man with Graves' ophthalmopathy. CDR3 in DNA: TGTGCCACCACTCCCGGGTCAGGGGACACTGAAGCTTTCTTT. It encodes CATTPGSGDTEAFF.